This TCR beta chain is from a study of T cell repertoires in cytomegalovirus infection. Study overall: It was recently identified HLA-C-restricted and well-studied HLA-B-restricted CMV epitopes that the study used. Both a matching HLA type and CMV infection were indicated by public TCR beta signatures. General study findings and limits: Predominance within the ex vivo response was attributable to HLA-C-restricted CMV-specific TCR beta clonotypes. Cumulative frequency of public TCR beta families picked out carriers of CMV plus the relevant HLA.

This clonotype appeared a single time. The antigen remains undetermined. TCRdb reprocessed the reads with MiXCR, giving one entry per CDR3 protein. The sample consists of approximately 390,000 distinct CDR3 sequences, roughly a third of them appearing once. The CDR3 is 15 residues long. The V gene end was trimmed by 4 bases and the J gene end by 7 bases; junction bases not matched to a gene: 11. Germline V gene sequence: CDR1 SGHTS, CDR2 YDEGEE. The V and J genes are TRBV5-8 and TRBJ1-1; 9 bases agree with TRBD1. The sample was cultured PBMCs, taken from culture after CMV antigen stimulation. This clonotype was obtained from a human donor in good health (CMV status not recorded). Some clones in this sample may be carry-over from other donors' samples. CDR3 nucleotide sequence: TGTGCCAGCAGCGATATAGGGACAGGGCTACTTGAAGCTTTCTTT. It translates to CASSDIGTGLLEAFF.